These T cell receptor beta chains were read from a single sample in a study of spatial heterogeneity in lung cancer. TCRdb reanalysed the 5' RACE reads using MiXCR and keeps one entry per CDR3 protein. In the table there are around 110,000 distinct CDR3 sequences, 12% of which are singletons. This material consisted of PBMCs, taken at follow-up. Receptors were obtained from a male donor with early-stage non-small cell lung cancer. The CDR3 runs from the conserved cysteine through the conserved F or W. D genes are given only for firm matches. Only some rows state a clone size, as once, few, many or a class for expanded clones.

NA | TRBJ2-2 | few | TRBV30 | CAWSAPSYGGELFF | TGTGCCTGGAGTGCCCCTAGCTACGGCGGGGAGCTGTTTTTT
TRBD2 | TRBJ2-7 | many | TRBV12-3/TRBV12-4 | CASSSTSGGLYEQYF | TGTGCCAGCAGTTCGACTAGCGGGGGGCTTTACGAGCAGTACTTC
NA | TRBJ2-2 | many | TRBV11-2 | CASSSLNTGELFF | TGTGCCAGCAGCTCCTTGAACACCGGGGAGCTGTTTTTT
NA | TRBJ2-2 | NA | TRBV10-3 | CAISHATGELFF | TGTGCCATCAGCCATGCTACCGGGGAGCTGTTTTTT
NA | TRBJ2-7 | many | TRBV3-1 | CASSQVDGYEQYF | TGTGCCAGCAGCCAAGTAGACGGATACGAGCAGTACTTC
TRBD1 | TRBJ1-1 | few | TRBV5-1 | CASSSLQGGSEAFF | TGCGCCAGCAGCTCCTTACAGGGGGGATCTGAAGCTTTCTTT
TRBD2 | TRBJ2-2 | few | TRBV7-2 | CASKKGLAGGAGELFF | TGTGCCAGCAAGAAAGGACTAGCGGGAGGAGCCGGGGAGCTGTTTTTT
NA | TRBJ1-3 | NA | TRBV3-1 | CASSQGRRLDTIYF | TGTGCCAGCAGCCAAGGCCGGCGACTGGACACCATATATTTT
NA | TRBJ2-1 | many | TRBV20-1 | CSASREYNEQFF | TGCAGTGCTAGTCGAGAATACAATGAGCAGTTCTTC
NA | TRBJ2-7 | NA | TRBV28 | CASSLLRTAAYEQYF | TGTGCCAGCAGCCTCTTACGGACCGCCGCCTACGAGCAGTACTTC
NA | TRBJ1-5 | many | TRBV5-1 | CASSSQGGPNQPQHF | TGCGCCAGCAGCTCACAGGGAGGCCCCAATCAGCCCCAGCATTTT
TRBD1 | TRBJ2-6 | many | TRBV28 | CASRPSGQGKSGANVLTF | TGTGCCAGCAGACCCTCGGGACAGGGCAAGTCTGGGGCCAACGTCCTGACTTTC
TRBD1 | TRBJ1-4 | few | TRBV4-1 | CASSQAGTANEKLFF | TGCGCCAGCAGCCAGGCCGGGACAGCGAATGAAAAACTGTTTTTT
NA | TRBJ1-2 | many | TRBV27 | CASWASSGNYGYTF | TGTGCCAGTTGGGCCAGCTCGGGAAACTATGGCTACACCTTC
NA | TRBJ1-5 | NA | TRBV15 | CATSRRTPGNQPQHF | TGTGCCACCAGCAGACGGACTCCCGGCAATCAGCCCCAGCATTTT
NA | TRBJ1-2 | many | TRBV7-2 | CASSVDSGGTDYGYTF | TGTGCCAGCAGCGTGGACAGTGGAGGTACTGACTATGGCTACACCTTC
TRBD1 | TRBJ1-2 | few | TRBV18 | CASSSLGQGLGYTF | TGTGCCAGCTCATCTTTGGGACAGGGGCTCGGCTACACCTTC
TRBD1 | TRBJ2-1 | many | TRBV12-5 | CASGYGQGAFF | TGTGCTAGTGGTTACGGACAGGGTGCGTTCTTC
TRBD1 | TRBJ1-2 | many | TRBV28 | CASSFLGDRNYGYTF | TGTGCCAGCAGTTTCCTGGGGGACAGGAACTATGGCTACACCTTC
NA | TRBJ2-7 | many | TRBV18 | CASSPPGSQALPYEQYF | TGTGCCAGCTCACCACCCGGGTCACAGGCGTTACCCTACGAGCAGTACTTC
NA | TRBJ1-4 | NA | TRBV5-6 | CASSAGRAGNEKLFF | TGTGCCAGCAGCGCGGGGCGAGCAGGGAATGAAAAACTGTTTTTT
NA | TRBJ2-1 | many | TRBV11-1 | CASSLEGNEQFF | TGTGCCAGCAGCTTAGAGGGGAATGAGCAGTTCTTC
NA | TRBJ1-1 | NA | TRBV6-6 | CASSRIQNTEAFF | TGTGCCAGCAGTCGGATTCAGAACACTGAAGCTTTCTTT
TRBD2 | TRBJ2-1 | few | TRBV3-1 | CASSQDLVAGGNVQFF | TGTGCCAGCAGCCAAGATCTAGTAGCGGGGGGGAACGTCCAGTTCTTC
TRBD1 | TRBJ1-5 | many | TRBV5-6 | CASSAGTGPSNQPQHF | TGTGCCAGCAGCGCAGGGACAGGACCTAGCAATCAGCCCCAGCATTTT
TRBD1 | TRBJ1-5 | few | TRBV7-2 | CASSLVGQVNSPQHF | TGTGCCAGCAGCTTAGTAGGACAGGTTAATTCGCCCCAGCATTTT
NA | TRBJ2-3 | many | TRBV29-1 | CSAGTSNTDTQYF | TGCAGCGCCGGGACCTCAAACACAGATACGCAGTATTTT
TRBD1 | TRBJ1-3 | NA | TRBV6-2/TRBV6-3 | CASTTGAEWDTIYF | TGTGCCAGCACGACAGGGGCAGAATGGGACACCATATATTTT
TRBD1 | TRBJ2-7 | many | TRBV25-1 | CASSQTGLDYEQYF | TGTGCCAGCAGCCAGACAGGGCTTGACTACGAGCAGTACTTC
TRBD1 | TRBJ2-3 | once | TRBV5-1 | CASSETGISTDTQYF | TGCGCCAGCAGCGAGACAGGGATTTCGACAGATACGCAGTATTTT
NA | TRBJ1-3 | many | TRBV29-1 | CSVEDRATAGNTIYF | TGCAGCGTTGAAGATCGTGCGACAGCTGGAAACACCATATATTTT
TRBD1 | TRBJ1-6 | many | TRBV12-3/TRBV12-4 | CASSLYGTGDSPLHF | TGTGCCAGCAGTTTATATGGGACAGGGGATTCACCCCTCCACTTT
NA | TRBJ2-2 | NA | TRBV7-9 | CASSLAGIPGELFF | TGTGCCAGCAGCTTAGCGGGAATTCCGGGGGAGCTGTTTTTT
TRBD2 | TRBJ2-1 | few | TRBV2 | CASTSGVVFGEQFF | TGTGCCAGCACTAGCGGGGTTGTTTTTGGTGAGCAGTTCTTC
TRBD1 | TRBJ1-1 | NA | TRBV6-5 | CASSYSMTGSYEAFF | TGTGCCAGCAGTTACTCGATGACAGGGAGCTATGAAGCTTTCTTT
NA | TRBJ2-5 | NA | TRBV29-1 | CSVSGLQETQYF | TGCAGCGTCTCGGGGCTGCAGGAGACCCAGTACTTC
NA | TRBJ2-7 | NA | TRBV4-3 | CASSQGRWTSYEQYF | TGCGCCAGCAGCCAAGGAAGGTGGACTTCCTACGAGCAGTACTTC
NA | TRBJ1-2 | many | TRBV6-6 | CASSLNGYTF | TGTGCCAGCAGTTTAAATGGCTACACCTTC
TRBD1 | TRBJ1-4 | NA | TRBV20-1 | CSASKGQPNEKLFF | TGCAGTGCTAGTAAGGGACAGCCTAATGAAAAACTGTTTTTT
TRBD1 | TRBJ1-4 | few | TRBV27 | CASRVTGDEKLFF | TGTGCCAGCAGAGTTACAGGGGATGAAAAACTGTTTTTT
NA | TRBJ2-5 | NA | TRBV11-2 | CASSLVARQVQETQYF | TGTGCCAGCAGCTTAGTGGCGCGACAGGTCCAAGAGACCCAGTACTTC
TRBD1 | TRBJ2-7 | few | TRBV7-9 | CASSLVGGQTYEQYF | TGTGCCAGCAGCTTAGTAGGGGGACAGACCTACGAGCAGTACTTC
NA | TRBJ2-7 | many | TRBV27 | CASSFIAAGSYEQYF | TGTGCCAGCAGTTTCATAGCGGCAGGCTCCTACGAGCAGTACTTC
TRBD2 | TRBJ2-1 | NA | TRBV24-1 | CATRSGTSGGTNEQFF | TGTGCCACCAGGAGTGGCACTAGCGGGGGGACAAATGAGCAGTTCTTC
TRBD1 | TRBJ1-5 | many | TRBV12-3/TRBV12-4 | CASSGPGTGHSNQPQHF | TGTGCCAGCAGCGGACCGGGGACAGGGCATAGCAATCAGCCCCAGCATTTT
TRBD1 | TRBJ2-7 | many | TRBV24-1 | CATGGTALYEQYF | TGTGCCACCGGTGGGACAGCTCTCTACGAGCAGTACTTC
NA | TRBJ1-6 | few | TRBV12-3/TRBV12-4 | CASSYAGKHSPLHF | TGTGCCAGCAGTTATGCAGGGAAACATTCACCCCTCCACTTT
NA | TRBJ2-5 | few | TRBV28 | CASSPHKTSRGAQYF | TGTGCCAGCAGTCCCCATAAGACGTCCCGTGGGGCCCAGTACTTC
NA | TRBJ2-3 | many | TRBV10-3 | CAISESGTDTQYF | TGTGCCATCAGTGAGTCCGGCACAGATACGCAGTATTTT
NA | TRBJ2-2 | few | TRBV9 | CASSVQGQRNTGELFF | TGTGCCAGCAGCGTACAAGGACAGAGAAACACCGGGGAGCTGTTTTTT
NA | TRBJ1-6 | few | TRBV4-3 | CASSQGADVLSSPLHF | TGCGCCAGCAGCCAAGGGGCAGATGTTTTATCTTCACCCCTCCACTTT
NA | TRBJ2-1 | few | TRBV27 | CASSPPWVSSYNEQFF | TGTGCCAGCAGTCCCCCCTGGGTCAGCTCCTACAATGAGCAGTTCTTC
NA | TRBJ1-3 | NA | TRBV10-3 | CAISESSGNTIYF | TGTGCCATCAGTGAGTCTTCTGGAAACACCATATATTTT
NA | TRBJ1-1 | few | TRBV18 | CASSPRPRVDGTEAFF | TGTGCCAGCTCACCACGCCCCAGGGTTGACGGCACTGAAGCTTTCTTT
TRBD1 | TRBJ2-2 | NA | TRBV5-1 | CASSSGQGRNTGELFF | TGCGCCAGCAGCTCGGGACAGGGGAGAAACACCGGGGAGCTGTTTTTT
TRBD2 | TRBJ2-3 | few | TRBV9 | CASSGRLAGPSDTQYF | TGTGCCAGCAGCGGCAGACTAGCGGGGCCGTCAGATACGCAGTATTTT
TRBD1 | TRBJ1-5 | many | TRBV27 | CASSSRTGIQPQHF | TGTGCCAGCAGTTCCCGGACAGGGATACAGCCCCAGCATTTT
NA | TRBJ1-1 | few | TRBV20-1 | CSAVEGGPNTEAFF | TGCAGTGCGGTAGAGGGCGGGCCGAACACTGAAGCTTTCTTT
TRBD1 | TRBJ1-2 | NA | TRBV29-1 | CSVVPTTGATYGYTF | TGCAGCGTTGTCCCCACCACAGGGGCCACCTATGGCTACACCTTC
NA | TRBJ1-1 | NA | TRBV11-2 | CASSSRDGRSNTEAFF | TGTGCCAGCAGCTCCCGGGACGGAAGGTCGAACACTGAAGCTTTCTTT